The 9 T cell receptor beta chains below all came from one sample that was sequenced in a study of cytomegalovirus exposure and HLA in healthy donors. The method was immunoSEQ multiplex PCR; TCRdb's version includes in-frame clones alone and lacks a portion of them. Among about 150,000 clones listed, around 84% were seen once. The specimen sequenced was PBMCs. The receptors come from a human donor in good health.

The chain links TRBV15 to TRBJ2-7; 8 nucleotides agree with TRBD1. V dropped 5 bases and J dropped 5; count of bases not matched to a gene: 8. Germline assignment: CDR1 LNHNV and CDR2 YYDKDF (reference sequence). The CDR3 spans 14 residues. The DNA for the CDR3 is TGTGCCACCAGCGGCCTAAGGACAGGGAACGAGCAGTACTTC. Amino acids: CATSGLRTGNEQYF.

DNA for the CDR3: TGTGCCAGCAGTACTGACAGGGGTTCGGGAAATCAGCCCCAGCATTTT. Translated: CASSTDRGSGNQPQHF. This sequence joins TRBV27 and TRBJ1-5; TRBD1 aligns across 8 bases. The CDR3 consists of 16 residues. CDR1 and CDR2 (germline): MNHEY, SMNVEV (reference sequence). V was pared by 5 bases and J by 4 bases, with 10 bases of the junction left unmatched.

V usage is TRBV11-2 and J usage is TRBJ1-1; tentative D call: TRBD1 (6 bases). Trimming took 2 bases from V and 8 from J, leaving 9 bases between them. The CDR3 spans 12 residues. Germline lookup yields CDR1 SGHAT and CDR2 FQNNGV. The CDR3 nucleotides are TGTGCCAGCAGCTTACTGGGGGCGGAAGCTTTCTTT. It specifies CASSLLGAEAFF.

The rearrangement joins TRBV29-1 to TRBJ2-2; D remains unclear. This CDR3 comprises 14 residues. The V and J ends lost 4 bases and 5 bases respectively, with 14 bases between them. Germline values: CDR1 SQVTM, CDR2 ANQGSEA. CDR3 in DNA: TGCAGCGTTGTACTGGGCATCCGGACCGGGGAGCTGTTTTTT. This sequence encodes CSVVLGIRTGELFF.

This chain joins TRBV14 and TRBJ1-2; D perhaps matches TRBD1 (5 bases). Looked up from germline, CDR1 is SGHDN and CDR2 is FVKESK. Trimming removed 0 bases at V and 8 bases at J, with 13 bases between. The CDR3 is 14 residues long. The CDR3 DNA follows: TGTGCCAGCAGCCAAGATCTGGGGACTATCGGCTACACCTTC. Protein product: CASSQDLGTIGYTF.

The chain couples TRBV18 to TRBJ1-4; D is ambiguous. The CDR3 contains 12 residues. V was trimmed by 3 bases and J by 8 bases, leaving 7 bases between them. Germline V gene data show CDR1 as KGHSH and CDR2 as LQKENI. The CDR3: CASSPGVEKLFF. The CDR3 DNA sequence: TGTGCCAGCTCACCCGGGGTCGAAAAACTGTTTTTT.

CDR3 amino acids: CASSQDLAGSRNTEAFF. The CDR3, as DNA: TGCGCCAGCAGCCAAGATCTGGCAGGGTCGCGGAACACTGAAGCTTTCTTT. The V and J genes are TRBV4-1 and TRBJ1-1; D is possibly TRBD1 (5 bases). Trimming took 0 bases from V and 1 from J, leaving 15 bases between them. This CDR3 spans 17 amino acids. Germline-derived CDR1 and CDR2 are MGHRA and YSYEKL.

This chain joins TRBV29-1 and TRBJ2-1; 11 nucleotides match TRBD2. Germline loops: CDR1 SQVTM, CDR2 ANQGSEA. The length of the CDR3 is 14 residues. J gave up 8 bases and V 5 bases, and 8 bases lay outside the gene matches. For the CDR3, the DNA is TGCAGCGTTAACGAACTAGCGGGAGTCCATGAGCAGTTCTTC. Its protein is CSVNELAGVHEQFF.

This clone was picked up one time. V is TRBV9 and J is TRBJ2-1, with 12 bases identical to TRBD2. This CDR3 region has 18 residues. Trimming removed 4 bases from V and 9 bases from J; junction bases left unmatched: 17. Germline CDR1 is SGDLS and CDR2 is YYNGEE. This CDR3 is CASSSSRLAGAPGSEQFF. The CDR3 nucleotides are TGTGCCAGCAGCTCCAGTCGACTAGCGGGAGCCCCGGGGAGTGAGCAGTTCTTC.